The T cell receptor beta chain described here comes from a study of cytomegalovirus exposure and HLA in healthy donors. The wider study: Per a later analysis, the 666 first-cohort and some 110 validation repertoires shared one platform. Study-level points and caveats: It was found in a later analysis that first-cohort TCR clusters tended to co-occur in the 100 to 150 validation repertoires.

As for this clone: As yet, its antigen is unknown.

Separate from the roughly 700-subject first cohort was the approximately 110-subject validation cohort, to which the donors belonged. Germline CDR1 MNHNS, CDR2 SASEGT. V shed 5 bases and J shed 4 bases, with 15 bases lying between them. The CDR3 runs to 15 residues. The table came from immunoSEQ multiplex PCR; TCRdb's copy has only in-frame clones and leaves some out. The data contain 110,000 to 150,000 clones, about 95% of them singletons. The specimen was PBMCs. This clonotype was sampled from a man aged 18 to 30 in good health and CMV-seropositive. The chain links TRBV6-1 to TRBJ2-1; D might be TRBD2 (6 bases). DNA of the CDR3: TGTGCCAGCAGTCCGGGACTCTCAAAATACAATGAGCAGTTCTTC. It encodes CASSPGLSKYNEQFF.